This T cell receptor (beta chain) was identified in a study of cytomegalovirus exposure and HLA in healthy donors. Study outcomes and limitations: In the analysis, some V segments, TRBV6-2 and TRBV6-3 included, were excluded as indistinguishable. Near-uniform donor sequencing depth was presumed by presence/absence analyses. A prior analysis recorded that most TCR beta V segments were productive about 87% or about 30% of the time. Available immune exposure information covered CMV serostatus only.

The primer mix had 60 Vbeta and 13 Jbeta primers. Measured with immunoSEQ multiplex PCR; TCRdb has only the in-frame clones, and not every one. The sample gives roughly 150,000 clones, 65% to 80% of which show up once; 6% to 8.5% is in the top ten. Remarks on this clone: Its target is unknown.

The CDR3 length is 15 residues. Looked up from germline, CDR1 is KGHSH and CDR2 is LQKENI. The V end was cut by 3 bases, the J end by 3 bases, with 14 bases between. The chain is built from TRBV18 and TRBJ2-5; a possible D gene is TRBD1 (6 bases). The receptor comes from a young man in good health and CMV-seronegative. The sample was PBMCs. DNA for the CDR3: TGTGCCAGCTCACCGGGATTCTCAGGGGAAGAGACCCAGTACTTC. Amino acids: CASSPGFSGEETQYF.